The 9 T cell receptor beta chains below were found in one sample sequenced in a study of OX40 agonist ivuxolimab in advanced cancers. The library was produced with the immunoSEQ multiplex PCR assay. TCRdb took this table from immuneACCESS and kept in-frame rearrangements with V and J called. Such tables lack part of the clones; where checked against another copy, unresolved V genes explain under half of the gap, and the rest is unexplained. In this sample the table shows 60,000 to 85,000 clones, around 93% of which occur a single time. The top ten clones comprise 7% to 9.5% of the sample. The source was CD4+ or CD8+ T cells sorted from blood, collected in a trial of the OX40 agonist ivuxolimab. The receptors were sampled from an adult with an advanced solid tumor such as melanoma, head and neck, liver or kidney cancer.

The rearrangement uses TRBV29-1 and TRBJ1-2; TRBD1 might be the D (6 bases). V lost 0 bases and J 8 bases, leaving 19 bases between the germline ends. The CDR3 length is 15 residues. From germline, CDR1 is SQVTM and CDR2 ANQGSEA. DNA for the CDR3: TGCAGCGTTGAAGAAGGGGGGTACACTCCTAGCGGCTACACCTTC. This gives the protein CSVEEGGYTPSGYTF.

This chain uses TRBV27 with TRBJ1-2, with a weak D call TRBD1 (5 bases). The CDR3 covers 14 residues. Trimming stripped 4 bases from V and 8 bases from J, with 17 bases between. Germline V lookup: CDR1 MNHEY, CDR2 SMNVEV (reference sequence). This CDR3 is CASSWRPGQSGYTF. The CDR3 region has the DNA TGTGCCAGCAGTTGGCGCCCTGGACAAAGCGGCTACACCTTC.

In this sample, this clone turned up a few times. The sample carries other DNA sequences with the same CDR3. The rearrangement joins TRBV7-3 to TRBJ2-3; D possibly corresponds to TRBD2 (7 bases). V lost 5 bases to trimming and J lost 2 bases, with 14 bases between them. Germline CDR1 is SGHTA and CDR2 is FQGTGA. This CDR3 has 15 residues. DNA for the CDR3: TGTGCCAGCAGCCCAGGCGGGGGCCCCACAGATACGCAGTATTTT. Protein sequence: CASSPGGGPTDTQYF. The whole variable domain, remainder taken from reference TRBV7-3 and TRBJ2-3, is GAGVSQTPSNKVTEKGKYVELRCDPISGHTALYWYRQSLGQGPEFLIYFQGTGAADDSGLPNDRFFAVRPEGSVSTLKIQRTERGDSAVYLCASSPGGGPTDTQYFGPGTRLTVL.

The chain has TRBV28 and TRBJ2-1, with 8 bases identical to TRBD1. V shed 5 bases, J shed 8 bases, and the junction held 11 bases outside the gene matches. This CDR3 comprises 15 residues. In germline, CDR1 is MDHEN, CDR2 SYDVKM. The CDR3 bases are TGTGCCAGCAGTGCCGACAGGGGTGGTGAAGATGAGCAGTTCTTC. Translated, it gives CASSADRGGEDEQFF.

The CDR3 nucleotides read TGTGCCAGCAGCCCAGGGGGCGGCGGGCCCCAGCATTTT. This encodes CASSPGGGGPQHF. The chain links TRBV7-8 to TRBJ1-5; 8 bases align to TRBD1. Germline V gives CDR1 SGHVS, CDR2 FQNEAQ. This CDR3 region has 13 residues. J was trimmed by 9 bases and V by 5 bases; bases with no gene match: 6.

The chain carries TRBV11-2 and TRBJ1-1; D gene unclear. Germline V gene data show CDR1 as SGHAT and CDR2 as FQNNGV. Trimming took 8 bases from V and 0 from J, leaving 10 bases between them. This CDR3 has 13 amino acids. CDR3 loop: CASRAEMNTEAFF. CDR3 coding DNA: TGTGCCAGCCGTGCGGAAATGAACACTGAAGCTTTCTTT.

The V and J genes are TRBV7-9 and TRBJ2-1; D might be TRBD2 (5 bases). The CDR3 is 14 residues long. In germline, CDR1 is SEHNR, CDR2 FQNEAQ (reference sequence). V gave up 10 bases and J gave up 5 bases, with 18 bases separating them. The CDR3 coding sequence is TGTGCCATCGAGGGATACAGTAGGGACAATGAGCAGTTCTTC. This codes for CAIEGYSRDNEQFF.

On this clone: This sample includes further DNA sequences coding for the same CDR3. The chain is built from TRBV9 and TRBJ2-2; either TRBD1 or TRBD2 may fit D (5 bases each). Germline assignment: CDR1 SGDLS and CDR2 YYNGEE. V lost 0 bases, J lost 5 bases, and 5 bases lay in between. The CDR3 consists of 13 residues. The CDR3 bases are TGTGCCAGCAGCGTAGGGGGGACCGGGGAGCTGTTTTTT. It translates to CASSVGGTGELFF.

The chain joins TRBV5-4 to TRBJ1-1, with 7 bases that match TRBD1. CDR1 and CDR2 from the germline V gene are SGHNT and YYREEE (reference sequence). Trimming removed 7 bases from V and 5 bases from J; junction bases left unmatched: 11. CDR3 size: 14 residues. The CDR3 here is CASGVDREGTEAFF. The CDR3 DNA is TGTGCCAGCGGGGTAGACAGGGAGGGGACTGAAGCTTTCTTT.